A selection of T cell receptor beta chains follows, all from one sample in a study of cytomegalovirus exposure and HLA in healthy donors. TCRdb keeps only in-frame clones here, not all; method: immunoSEQ multiplex PCR. The table has around 200,000 clones, 65% to 75% seen once; the top ten hold more than 4%. Sequencing was done on a sample of PBMCs. These receptor sequences come from a young man in good health and CMV-seropositive. The CDR3 runs from the conserved cysteine through the conserved F or W. The D gene is left open where the match is weak. Clone size is not always given. Where it is, it says once, few, many or a class for expanded clones.

size | D | J | V | DNA | CDR3
. | . | TRBJ1-5 | TRBV4-1 | TGCGCCAGCAGCCAAGAAGGGGTGGGAAATCAGCCCCAGCATTTT | CASSQEGVGNQPQHF
. | TRBD2 | TRBJ2-7 | TRBV11-3 | TGTGCCAGCAGCTGGAGACTAGCGGGGTTTCAAGCCTACGAGCAGTACTTC | CASSWRLAGFQAYEQYF
once | TRBD1 | TRBJ1-1 | TRBV5-1 | TGCGCCAGCAGCTCAAGGACAGGGAACACTGAAGCTTTCTTT | CASSSRTGNTEAFF
. | . | TRBJ2-7 | TRBV28 | TGTGCCAGCAGTTTATATCGGGACTTATCCTACGAGCAGTACTTC | CASSLYRDLSYEQYF
. | . | TRBJ1-2 | TRBV28 | TGTGCCAGCAGTCGGACAGCTCTCTATGGCTACACCTTC | CASSRTALYGYTF
. | TRBD1 | TRBJ1-1 | TRBV7-2 | TGTGCCAGCAGCTTACCAGGGGGCCCGTTAAGAAGCATGAACACTGAAGCTTTCTTT | CASSLPGGPLRSMNTEAFF
. | . | TRBJ2-2 | TRBV6-1 | TGTGCCAGCAGTGAAACTGGCACCGGGGAGCTGTTTTTT | CASSETGTGELFF
. | TRBD2 | TRBJ2-1 | TRBV19 | TGTGCCAGTAGTATAGGGGGGAGGGCCGTCTATGAGCAGTTCTTC | CASSIGGRAVYEQFF
. | TRBD2 | TRBJ2-7 | TRBV28 | TGTGCCAGCAGTTTGGCTAGCGGGACAGAGCAGTACTTC | CASSLASGTEQYF
. | TRBD2 | TRBJ2-7 | TRBV9 | TGTGCCAGCAGCCCCCAAGGACTAGCGGGACCCGAGTACTTC | CASSPQGLAGPEYF
few | . | TRBJ2-2 | TRBV5-4 | TGTGCCAGCAGCTTGTACGGCACCGGGGAGCTGTTTTTT | CASSLYGTGELFF
. | TRBD2 | TRBJ2-7 | TRBV5-1 | TGCGCCAGCACCCCTAGCGGGGGCTCCTACGAGCAGTACTTC | CASTPSGGSYEQYF
. | . | TRBJ2-7 | TRBV23-1 | TGCGCCAGCATCTCGAGGGTTTCCTACGAGCAGTACTTC | CASISRVSYEQYF
. | TRBD1 | TRBJ1-2 | TRBV6-5 | TGTGCCAGCAGCAGAGGGGGCTCTGACTATGGCTACACCTTC | CASSRGGSDYGYTF
. | . | TRBJ2-7 | TRBV19 | TGTGCCAGTAGTATACTAGGAGACAGCGAGCAGTACTTC | CASSILGDSEQYF
. | . | TRBJ2-3 | TRBV5-4 | TGTGCCGCGGGCGGGGGCACAGATACGCAGTATTTT | CAAGGGTDTQYF
. | . | TRBJ1-3 | TRBV30 | TGTGCCTGGAGGCGGGCCTCTCCTGGAAACACCATATATTTT | CAWRRASPGNTIYF
. | TRBD1 | TRBJ2-7 | TRBV27 | TGTGCCAGCAGTGGGCCGGGACAGCTTTACGAGCAGTACTTC | CASSGPGQLYEQYF
. | TRBD1 | TRBJ1-2 | TRBV5-5 | TGTGCCAGCAGCTCCTACCCGGAACAGGGGACCTATGGCTACACCTTC | CASSSYPEQGTYGYTF
. | . | TRBJ2-7 | TRBV4-3 | TGCGCCAGCAGCCACCAGGCGGGGCAAGTGGGCGAGCAGTACTTC | CASSHQAGQVGEQYF
few | . | TRBJ2-1 | TRBV28 | TGTGCCAGCAGTTTAGGTGGGGGCGTTTACAATGAGCAGTTCTTC | CASSLGGGVYNEQFF
. | . | TRBJ2-7 | TRBV28 | TGTGCCAGCAGGCTTCAGGGTTCCCACGAGCAGTACTTC | CASRLQGSHEQYF
. | TRBD2 | TRBJ2-3 | TRBV7-2 | TGTGCCAGCAGCTCTACCCCTAGCGGGGGGCTAGATACGCAGTATTTT | CASSSTPSGGLDTQYF
once | TRBD1 | TRBJ2-1 | TRBV5-1 | TGCGCCAGCAGCCCGGGACAGGGGGCAACTAGGAATGAGCAGTTCTTC | CASSPGQGATRNEQFF
. | TRBD1 | TRBJ2-3 | TRBV5-4 | TGTGCCAGCAGCGGGGACAGGGACAACACAGATACGCAGTATTTT | CASSGDRDNTDTQYF
. | . | TRBJ1-5 | TRBV19 | TGTGCCAGTAGTATAGCCTCCCTCAGGGGCAATCAGCCCCAGCATTTT | CASSIASLRGNQPQHF
. | TRBD2 | TRBJ2-5 | TRBV7-2 | TGTGCCAGCAGCTCAGAGGTCCTAGCGGGGACCCAGTACTTC | CASSSEVLAGTQYF
. | . | TRBJ2-7 | TRBV10-3 | TGTGCCATCAGTGAGAGCCTAGCTGCCTACGAGCAGTACTTC | CAISESLAAYEQYF
. | . | TRBJ1-2 | TRBV7-8 | TGTGCCAGCAGCCTAGGGCCCTGGTCTCAAACGTACACCTTC | CASSLGPWSQTYTF
. | TRBD2 | TRBJ2-5 | TRBV28 | TGTGCCAGCAGATATAGCGGGAGGGCGTTGGAGACCCAGTACTTC | CASRYSGRALETQYF
. | . | TRBJ2-2 | TRBV4-3 | TGCGCCAGCAGCCAAGATCTCAGTCCCGGGGAGCTGTTTTTT | CASSQDLSPGELFF